A single sample gave rise to the 20 T cell receptor beta chains below, sequenced in a study of T cells after yellow fever vaccination. MiXCR, applied by TCRdb to the 5' RACE reads, yields one record per CDR3 protein. Of around 180,000 distinct CDR3 sequences listed, about 6.2% are singletons. The specimen was CD4+ T cells sorted from PBMCs, collected on the day of the first yellow fever vaccination. These receptors all stem from a young man who received the YFV17D yellow fever vaccine.

This clonotype was counted many times. This chain connects TRBV20-1 to TRBJ2-1; 7 bases fit TRBD1. The CDR3 sequence is 12 residues long. Per germline, CDR1 DFQATT and CDR2 SNEGSKA (reference sequence). The trim removed 5 bases at V and 12 bases at J, leaving 10 bases unmatched. The CDR3 DNA sequence: TGCAGTGCTTCCCCATCAAGGACAGGGCAGTTCTTC. Its translation: CSASPSRTGQFF.

There are a few counts of this clonotype. This sequence joins TRBV7-2 and TRBJ1-2, with D possibly being TRBD1 (6 bases). V lost 5 bases and J lost 6, with 22 bases in between. CDR1 and CDR2 from the germline V gene are SGHTA and FQGNSA. The CDR3 consists of 16 residues. As DNA, the CDR3 is TGTGCCAGCAGCCCCCGGACAGTAGGCCAGCTCCATGGCTACACCTTC. This translates into CASSPRTVGQLHGYTF.

This clonotype was counted at least ten times. The rearrangement joins TRBV5-1 to TRBJ2-3; 12 nucleotides match TRBD1. The CDR3 covers 14 residues. The ends lost 5 bases at V and 6 bases at J; junction bases unmatched: 4. Germline V gene data show CDR1 as SGHRS and CDR2 as YFSETQ. In nucleotides, the CDR3 is TGCGCCAGCAGGCCAGGGACAGGGGGCGATACGCAGTATTTT. Its protein product is CASRPGTGGDTQYF.

This clonotype turned up a few times. The gene calls are TRBV12-3 or TRBV12-4 and TRBJ1-1; 8 bases align to TRBD1. V was clipped by 6 bases and J by 0 bases; unmatched bases: 3. The CDR3 is made up of 14 amino acids. In DNA form, the CDR3 reads TGTGCCAGCAGGTGGACAGGGATGAACACTGAAGCTTTCTTT. This encodes CASRWTGMNTEAFF.

This clonotype was found many times. The chain recombines TRBV20-1 with TRBJ2-1; TRBD2 agrees at 7 bases. Germline CDR1 is DFQATT and CDR2 is SNEGSKA (reference sequence). V lost 6 bases, J lost 7 bases, and 6 bases stayed unmatched. This CDR3 has 12 residues. CDR3 protein: CSALGLGNEQFF. In DNA form, the CDR3 reads TGCAGTGCCCTAGGACTAGGTAATGAGCAGTTCTTC.

For this clonotype: This sequence may be a read error, since a much larger clone differs from it by one base. The V gene is TRBV3-1, the J gene TRBJ2-7; D is undetermined. Trimming took off 5 bases at V and 5 bases at J, with 22 bases between the two ends. Germline V gene lookup returns CDR1 LGHDT and CDR2 YNNKEL (reference sequence). This CDR3 region has 16 residues. The CDR3, as DNA: TGTGCCAGCAGCTTCCCGTCGCACGACGGGTCCGACGAGCAGTACTTC. Its protein product is CASSFPSHDGSDEQYF.

The table lists this clonotype with many counts. The genes are TRBV28 and TRBJ1-5; 7 bases match TRBD1. The ends lost 8 bases at V and 7 bases at J; junction bases unmatched: 8. The CDR3 extends over 13 amino acids. The germline V gene has CDR1 MDHEN and CDR2 SYDVKM. CDR3 DNA: TGTGCCAGCCGTCCGCAGGGGGAACAGCCCCAGCATTTT. Translated: CASRPQGEQPQHF.

This clonotype was recorded many times. The chain is built from TRBV5-6 and TRBJ2-3; 10 nucleotides line up with TRBD2. Trimming took 8 bases from V and 4 from J; bases not matched to a gene: 4. This CDR3 region has 13 residues. Germline lookup yields CDR1 SGHDT and CDR2 YYEEEE. The CDR3 protein is CASTSGVADTQYF. CDR3 DNA: TGTGCCAGTACTAGCGGGGTAGCAGATACGCAGTATTTT.

There are many counts of this clonotype. V usage is TRBV27 and J usage is TRBJ1-5; D not certain. The V end lost 4 bases, the J end lost 3 bases, and 10 bases lay between the germline ends. This CDR3 is built from 14 residues. Germline V gene sequence: CDR1 MNHEY, CDR2 SMNVEV (reference sequence). This CDR3 is CASSSATFNQPQHF. CDR3 in DNA: TGTGCCAGCAGTTCCGCCACTTTCAATCAGCCCCAGCATTTT.

This clonotype was counted at least ten times. The V and J genes are TRBV6-2 or TRBV6-3 and TRBJ2-5, with no clear D. In germline, CDR1 is MNHEY, CDR2 SVGEGT. The V end lost 8 bases, the J end lost 2 bases, and 12 bases lay between the germline ends. CDR3 length: 13 residues. Written as DNA, the CDR3 is TGTGCCAGCCTGCGAGAGGTTCAAGAGACCCAGTACTTC. Encoded protein: CASLREVQETQYF.

This clonotype was seen repeatedly, ten times or more. This chain uses TRBV12-3 or TRBV12-4 with TRBJ1-5, with unresolved D. With 2 bases removed from V and 0 bases from J, the gap between germline ends came to 5 bases. This CDR3 comprises 14 residues. DNA for the CDR3: TGTGCCAGCAGTTTATTGTATAGCAATCAGCCCCAGCATTTT. Amino acid sequence: CASSLLYSNQPQHF.

In this sample, this clonotype turned up many times. The chain is built from TRBV12-3 or TRBV12-4 and TRBJ1-4; 7 positions match TRBD1. This CDR3 is built from 15 residues. After removal of 6 bases from V and 4 bases from J, the junction contained 8 bases not matched to a gene. CDR3 loop: CASRRTGAFNEKLFF. CDR3 sequence (DNA): TGTGCCAGCAGACGAACAGGGGCATTTAATGAAAAACTGTTTTTT.

Comment on this clonotype: A much larger clone lies one base from this, so it may be a read error. V is TRBV29-1 and J is TRBJ2-3; 10 nucleotides agree with TRBD2. The CDR3 is made up of 15 amino acids. V shed 8 bases, J shed 6 bases, and the junction held 14 bases outside the gene matches. Germline lookup yields CDR1 SQVTM and CDR2 ANQGSEA. This chain's CDR3 is CSQRHSGGISDTQYF. The CDR3 DNA reads TGCAGCCAGCGGCATAGCGGGGGGATCAGCGATACGCAGTATTTT.

This clonotype came up a few times. The J gene is TRBJ2-2, the V gene TRBV30; D uncertain. Looked up from germline, CDR1 is GTSNPN and CDR2 is SVGIG (reference sequence). The CDR3 length is 12 residues. V was pared by 0 bases and J by 6 bases, with 5 bases between. In nucleotides, the CDR3 is TGTGCCTGGAGTGTACTATCCGGGGAGCTGTTTTTT. Its protein product is CAWSVLSGELFF.

Ten or more counts support this clonotype. For the CDR3, the DNA is TGTGCCAGCAGCAGACAGGGGGCGACTGAAAAACTGTTTTTT. Translated: CASSRQGATEKLFF. The chain combines TRBV5-4 with TRBJ1-4; 10 bases align to TRBD1. This CDR3 is built from 14 residues. In germline, CDR1 is SGHNT, CDR2 YYREEE (reference sequence). With 4 bases clipped from V and 7 bases from J, the junction kept 4 bases outside the gene matches.

This chain joins TRBV4-2 and TRBJ2-5; the match to TRBD1 covers 9 bases. Trimming took 0 bases from V and 4 from J; bases not matched to a gene: 0. CDR3 length: 14 amino acids. Germline loops: CDR1 LGHNA, CDR2 YNFKEQ. The CDR3 loop is CASSQEGQGETQYF. CDR3 nucleotide sequence: TGTGCCAGCAGCCAAGAGGGACAGGGAGAGACCCAGTACTTC.

This clonotype was observed a few times. The rearrangement uses TRBV20-1 and TRBJ1-5, with 11 bases fitting TRBD1. V shed 6 bases, J shed 0 bases, and the junction held 7 bases outside the gene matches. The CDR3 totals 16 residues. Germline V lookup: CDR1 DFQATT, CDR2 SNEGSKA (reference sequence). Written as DNA, the CDR3 is TGCAGTGCCCCCGGACAGGGGGCGGTTAGCAATCAGCCCCAGCATTTT. Translation gives CSAPGQGAVSNQPQHF.

This clonotype was seen a few times. The rearrangement uses TRBV9 and TRBJ2-7; D ambiguous. CDR1 and CDR2 (germline): SGDLS, YYNGEE. V dropped 0 bases and J dropped 0 bases, with 10 bases sitting between them. The CDR3 extends over 15 amino acids. CDR3 protein: CASSVGGPSSYEQYF. CDR3 in DNA: TGTGCCAGCAGCGTAGGAGGCCCTAGCTCCTACGAGCAGTACTTC. The full variable domain, rest sourced from reference TRBV9 and TRBJ2-7, is DSGVTQTPKHLITATGQRVTLRCSPRSGDLSVYWYQQSLDQGLQFLIQYYNGEERAKGNILERFSAQQFPDLHSELNLSSLELGDSALYFCASSVGGPSSYEQYFGPGTRLTVT.

Ten or more counts support this clonotype. The V gene is TRBV12-3 or TRBV12-4, the J gene TRBJ2-1, with 9 bases that match TRBD2. The CDR3 sequence is 15 residues long. The J segment lost 4 bases and the V segment lost 5 bases, leaving 6 bases of the junction unmatched. CDR3 amino acids: CASSPAAGGYNEQFF. In nucleotides, the CDR3 is TGTGCCAGCAGTCCGGCCGCGGGGGGGTACAATGAGCAGTTCTTC.

This clonotype occurred many times. J is TRBJ2-1 and V is TRBV5-4; TRBD2 agrees at 7 bases. This CDR3 comprises 15 residues. The germline V gene has CDR1 SGHNT and CDR2 YYREEE (reference sequence). The V and J ends lost 0 bases and 3 bases, in that order; junction bases with no gene match: 3. CDR3 sequence: CASSLGLADYNEQFF. The CDR3 DNA reads TGTGCCAGCAGCTTGGGACTAGCAGACTACAATGAGCAGTTCTTC. The variable domain in full, completed from reference TRBV5-4 and TRBJ2-1, reads ETGVTQSPTHLIKTRGQQVTLRCSSQSGHNTVSWYQQALGQGPQFIFQYYREEENGRGNFPPRFSGLQFPNYSSELNVNALELDDSALYLCASSLGLADYNEQFFGPGTRLTVL.